This T cell receptor (beta chain) derives from a study of Graves' ophthalmopathy and Graves' hyperthyroidism. Study information: Peripheral blood was obtained at first diagnosis, ahead of any treatment.

This clonotype was observed at least ten times. Transcripts of RNA were the source for amplifying TCR beta CDR3 regions. In the first round, RT-PCR was carried out with HTBI primers, and a multiplex PCR formed the second round. In TCRdb, the multiplex PCR reads were re-called with MiXCR into one record per CDR3 protein. Counted here are hundreds of thousands of distinct CDR3 sequences, under 50% occurring once; the ten biggest clones make up roughly 3.5%. The V and J ends lost 10 bases and 4 bases, in that order; junction bases with no gene match: 16. The CDR3 is made up of 16 amino acids. The germline CDR1 and CDR2 sequences are ENHRY and SYGVKD.

This sequence joins TRBV10-3 and TRBJ1-2; 9 bases line up with TRBD1. The clonotype originates from an adult man with Graves' ophthalmopathy. The specimen sequenced was peripheral blood. In DNA, the CDR3 is TGTGCCAGCAGCCAAGAGGGACAGGGAATTTCCTATGGCTACACCTTC. It codes for CASSQEGQGISYGYTF.